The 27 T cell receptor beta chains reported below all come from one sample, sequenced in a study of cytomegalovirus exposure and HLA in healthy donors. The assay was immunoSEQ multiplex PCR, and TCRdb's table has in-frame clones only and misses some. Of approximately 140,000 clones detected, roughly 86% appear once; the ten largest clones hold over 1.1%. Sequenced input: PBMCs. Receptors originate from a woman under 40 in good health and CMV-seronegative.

The CDR3 here is CASSQRETSGGVFVEQFF. In nucleotides, the CDR3 is TGCGCCAGCAGCCAGAGGGAGACTAGCGGGGGAGTCTTTGTTGAGCAGTTCTTC. The rearrangement joins TRBV4-1 to TRBJ2-1; 12 bases fit TRBD2. This CDR3 comprises 18 residues. Losses at the gene ends were 3 bases for V and 9 bases for J; bases not matched to a gene: 15. CDR1 and CDR2 (germline): MGHRA, YSYEKL.

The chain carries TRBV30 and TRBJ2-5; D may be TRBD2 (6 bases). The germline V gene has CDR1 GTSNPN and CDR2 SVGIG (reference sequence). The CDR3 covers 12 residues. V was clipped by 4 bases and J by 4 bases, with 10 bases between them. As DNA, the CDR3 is TGTGCCTGGACACTCGGGGGAGAGACCCAGTACTTC. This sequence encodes CAWTLGGETQYF.

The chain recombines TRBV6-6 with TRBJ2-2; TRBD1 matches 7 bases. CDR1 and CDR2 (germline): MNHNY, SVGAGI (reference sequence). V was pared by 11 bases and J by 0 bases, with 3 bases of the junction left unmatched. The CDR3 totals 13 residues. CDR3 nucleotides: TGTGCCTCCGGACAGGCGAACACCGGGGAGCTGTTTTTT. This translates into CASGQANTGELFF.

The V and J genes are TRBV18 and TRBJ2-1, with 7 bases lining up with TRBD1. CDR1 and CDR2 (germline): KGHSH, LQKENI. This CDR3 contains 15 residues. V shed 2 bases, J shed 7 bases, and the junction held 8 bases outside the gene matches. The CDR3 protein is CASSPRGLSGNEQFF. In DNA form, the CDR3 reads TGTGCCAGCTCACCAAGGGGGCTCTCCGGGAATGAGCAGTTCTTC.

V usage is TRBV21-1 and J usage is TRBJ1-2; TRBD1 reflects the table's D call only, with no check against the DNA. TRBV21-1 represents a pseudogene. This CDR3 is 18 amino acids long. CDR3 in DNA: TGTGCCAGCAGCAAATTGGGTCCTGGACAGGTCCATAACTATGGCTACACCTTC. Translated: CASSKLGPGQVHNYGYTF.

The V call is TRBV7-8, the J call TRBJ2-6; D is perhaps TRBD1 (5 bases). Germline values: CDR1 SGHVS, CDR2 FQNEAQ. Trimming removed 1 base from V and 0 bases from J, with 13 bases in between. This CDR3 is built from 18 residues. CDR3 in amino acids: CASSLVQGWGSGANVLTF. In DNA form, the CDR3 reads TGTGCCAGCAGCTTAGTTCAGGGTTGGGGCTCTGGGGCCAACGTCCTGACTTTC.

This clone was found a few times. Here the CDR3 reads CASSLEAYGYTF. DNA for the CDR3: TGTGCCAGCAGTTTAGAGGCCTATGGCTACACCTTC. V and J are TRBV28 and TRBJ1-2; no definite D call. V dropped 2 bases and J dropped 4 bases, with 5 bases sitting between them. Germline V gives CDR1 MDHEN, CDR2 SYDVKM. The CDR3 is 12 amino acids.

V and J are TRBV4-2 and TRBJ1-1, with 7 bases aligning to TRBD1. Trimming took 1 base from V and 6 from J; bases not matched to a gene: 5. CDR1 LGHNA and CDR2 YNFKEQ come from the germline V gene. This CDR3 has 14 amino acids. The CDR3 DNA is TGTGCCAGCAGCCAAGTCGACAGGGTATCTGAAGCTTTCTTT. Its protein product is CASSQVDRVSEAFF.

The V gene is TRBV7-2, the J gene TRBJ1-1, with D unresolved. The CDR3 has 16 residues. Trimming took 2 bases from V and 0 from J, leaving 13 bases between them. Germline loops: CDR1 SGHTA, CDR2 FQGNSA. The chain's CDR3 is CASSLWEGVMNTEAFF. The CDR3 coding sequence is TGTGCCAGCAGCTTATGGGAGGGAGTGATGAACACTGAAGCTTTCTTT.

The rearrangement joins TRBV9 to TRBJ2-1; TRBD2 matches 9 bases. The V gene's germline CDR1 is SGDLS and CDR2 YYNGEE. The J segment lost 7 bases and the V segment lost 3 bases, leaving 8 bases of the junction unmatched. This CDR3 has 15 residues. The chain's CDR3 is CASSALAGRRNEQFF. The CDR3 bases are TGTGCCAGCAGCGCGCTAGCGGGGAGGCGGAATGAGCAGTTCTTC. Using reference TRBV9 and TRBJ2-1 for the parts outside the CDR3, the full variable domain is DSGVTQTPKHLITATGQRVTLRCSPRSGDLSVYWYQQSLDQGLQFLIQYYNGEERAKGNILERFSAQQFPDLHSELNLSSLELGDSALYFCASSALAGRRNEQFFGPGTRLTVL.

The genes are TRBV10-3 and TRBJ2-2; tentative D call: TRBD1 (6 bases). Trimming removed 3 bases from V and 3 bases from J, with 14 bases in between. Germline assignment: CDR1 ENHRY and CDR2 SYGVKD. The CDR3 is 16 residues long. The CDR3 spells CAISDRRKGDTGELFF. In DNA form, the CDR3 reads TGTGCCATCAGTGATAGACGCAAGGGGGACACCGGGGAGCTGTTTTTT.

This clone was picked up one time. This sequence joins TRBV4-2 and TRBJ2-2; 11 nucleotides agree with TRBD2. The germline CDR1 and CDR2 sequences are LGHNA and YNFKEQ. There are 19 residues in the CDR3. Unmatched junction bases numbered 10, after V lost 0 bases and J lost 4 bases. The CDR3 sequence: CASSQEGQLAGETTGELFF. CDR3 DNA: TGTGCCAGCAGCCAAGAGGGACAACTAGCGGGAGAGACCACCGGGGAGCTGTTTTTT.

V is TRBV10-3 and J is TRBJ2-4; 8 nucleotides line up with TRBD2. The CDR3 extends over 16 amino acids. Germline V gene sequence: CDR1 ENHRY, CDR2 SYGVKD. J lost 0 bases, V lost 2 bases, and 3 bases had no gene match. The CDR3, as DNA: TGTGCCATCAGTGAGGCGGGGGGCCTAGCCAAAAACATTCAGTACTTC. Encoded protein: CAISEAGGLAKNIQYF.

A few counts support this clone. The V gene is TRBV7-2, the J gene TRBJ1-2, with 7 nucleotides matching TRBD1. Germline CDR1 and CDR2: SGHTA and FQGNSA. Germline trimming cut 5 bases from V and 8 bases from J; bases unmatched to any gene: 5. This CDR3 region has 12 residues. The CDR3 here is CASSRGGWGYTF. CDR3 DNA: TGTGCCAGCAGCAGAGGGGGCTGGGGCTACACCTTC.

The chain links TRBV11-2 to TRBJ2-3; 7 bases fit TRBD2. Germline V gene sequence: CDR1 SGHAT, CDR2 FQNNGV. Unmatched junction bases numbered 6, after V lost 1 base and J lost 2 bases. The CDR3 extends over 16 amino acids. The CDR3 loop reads CASSLGIGGFTDTQYF. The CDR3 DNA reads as TGTGCCAGCAGCTTAGGCATCGGGGGGTTCACAGATACGCAGTATTTT.

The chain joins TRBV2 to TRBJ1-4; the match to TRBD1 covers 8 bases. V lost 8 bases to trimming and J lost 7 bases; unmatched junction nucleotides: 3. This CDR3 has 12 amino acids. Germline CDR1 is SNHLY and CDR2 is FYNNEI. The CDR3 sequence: CASGTGFEKLFF. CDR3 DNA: TGTGCCAGCGGGACAGGATTTGAAAAACTGTTTTTT. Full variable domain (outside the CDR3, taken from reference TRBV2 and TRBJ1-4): EPEVTQTPSHQVTQMGQEVILRCVPISNHLYFYWYRQILGQKVEFLVSFYNNEISEKSEIFDDQFSVERPDGSNFTLKIRSTKLEDSAMYFCASGTGFEKLFFGSGTQLSVL.

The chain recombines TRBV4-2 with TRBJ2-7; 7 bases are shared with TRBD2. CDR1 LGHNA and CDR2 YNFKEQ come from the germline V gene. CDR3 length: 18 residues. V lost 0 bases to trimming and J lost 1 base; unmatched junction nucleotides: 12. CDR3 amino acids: CASSQDLPGSGSSYEQYF. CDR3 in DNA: TGTGCCAGCAGCCAAGATCTGCCCGGTAGCGGGTCTTCCTACGAGCAGTACTTC.

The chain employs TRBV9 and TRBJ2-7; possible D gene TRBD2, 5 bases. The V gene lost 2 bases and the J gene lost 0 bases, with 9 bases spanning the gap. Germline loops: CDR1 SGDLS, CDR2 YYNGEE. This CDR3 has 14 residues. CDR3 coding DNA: TGTGCCAGCAGCGTCACGGGGAGCTCCTACGAGCAGTACTTC. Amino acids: CASSVTGSSYEQYF.

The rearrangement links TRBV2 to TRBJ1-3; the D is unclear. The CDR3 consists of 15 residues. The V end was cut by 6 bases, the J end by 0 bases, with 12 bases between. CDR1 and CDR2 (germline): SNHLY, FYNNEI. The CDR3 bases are TGTGCCAGCAGCATACAGCTGTTCTCTGGAAACACCATATATTTT. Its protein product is CASSIQLFSGNTIYF.

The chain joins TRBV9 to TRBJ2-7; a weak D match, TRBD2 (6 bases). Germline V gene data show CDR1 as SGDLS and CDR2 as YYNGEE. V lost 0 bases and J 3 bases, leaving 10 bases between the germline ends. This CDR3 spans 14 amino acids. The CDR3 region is CASSVVPGSYEQYF. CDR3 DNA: TGTGCCAGCAGCGTAGTCCCCGGGAGCTACGAGCAGTACTTC.

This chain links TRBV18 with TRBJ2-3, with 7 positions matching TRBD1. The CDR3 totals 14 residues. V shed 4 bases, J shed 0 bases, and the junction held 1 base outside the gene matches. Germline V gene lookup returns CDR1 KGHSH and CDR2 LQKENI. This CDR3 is CASSRGQSTDTQYF. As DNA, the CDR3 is TGTGCCAGCTCACGGGGACAGAGCACAGATACGCAGTATTTT.

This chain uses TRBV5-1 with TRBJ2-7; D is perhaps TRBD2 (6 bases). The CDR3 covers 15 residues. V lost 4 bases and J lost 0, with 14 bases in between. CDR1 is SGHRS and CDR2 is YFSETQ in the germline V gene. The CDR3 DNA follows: TGCGCCAGCAGCCCCGGAGGGACGGTCTCCTACGAGCAGTACTTC. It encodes CASSPGGTVSYEQYF.

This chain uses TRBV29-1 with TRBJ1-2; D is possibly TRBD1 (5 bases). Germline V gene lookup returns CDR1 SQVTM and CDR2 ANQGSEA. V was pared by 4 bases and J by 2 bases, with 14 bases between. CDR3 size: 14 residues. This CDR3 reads CSVASGRANYGYTF. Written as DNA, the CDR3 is TGCAGCGTTGCATCGGGCAGGGCCAACTATGGCTACACCTTC.

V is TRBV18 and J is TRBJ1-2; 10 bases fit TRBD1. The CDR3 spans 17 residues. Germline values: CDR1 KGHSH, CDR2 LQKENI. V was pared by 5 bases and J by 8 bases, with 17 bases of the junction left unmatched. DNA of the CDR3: TGTGCCAGCTCATCCCCCGCGAGCCGACAGGGGGCGTTCGGCTACACCTTC. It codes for CASSSPASRQGAFGYTF. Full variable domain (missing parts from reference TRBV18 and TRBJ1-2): NAGVMQNPRHLVRRRGQEARLRCSPMKGHSHVYWYRQLPEEGLKFMVYLQKENIIDESGMPKERFSAEFPKEGPSILRIQQVVRGDSAAYFCASSSPASRQGAFGYTFGSGTRLTVV.

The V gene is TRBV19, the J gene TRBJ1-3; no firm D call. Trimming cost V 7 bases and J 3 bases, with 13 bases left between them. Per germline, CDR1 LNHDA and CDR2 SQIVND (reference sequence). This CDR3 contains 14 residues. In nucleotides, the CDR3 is TGTGCCAGTACCGTATCGGGTGGTGGAAACACCATATATTTT. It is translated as CASTVSGGGNTIYF.

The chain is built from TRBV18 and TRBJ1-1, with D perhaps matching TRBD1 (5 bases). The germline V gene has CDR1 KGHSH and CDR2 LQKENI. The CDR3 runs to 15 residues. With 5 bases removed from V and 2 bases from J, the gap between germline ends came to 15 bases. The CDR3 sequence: CASSGQGALNTEAFF. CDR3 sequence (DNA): TGTGCCAGCTCAGGACAAGGGGCCCTCAACACTGAAGCTTTCTTT.

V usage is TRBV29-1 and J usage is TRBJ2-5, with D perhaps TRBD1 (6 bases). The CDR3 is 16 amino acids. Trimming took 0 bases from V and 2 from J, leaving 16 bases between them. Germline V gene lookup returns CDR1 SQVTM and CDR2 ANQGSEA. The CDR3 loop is CSVEDLGAVGQETQYF. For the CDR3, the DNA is TGCAGCGTTGAAGACTTGGGGGCAGTCGGGCAAGAGACCCAGTACTTC.